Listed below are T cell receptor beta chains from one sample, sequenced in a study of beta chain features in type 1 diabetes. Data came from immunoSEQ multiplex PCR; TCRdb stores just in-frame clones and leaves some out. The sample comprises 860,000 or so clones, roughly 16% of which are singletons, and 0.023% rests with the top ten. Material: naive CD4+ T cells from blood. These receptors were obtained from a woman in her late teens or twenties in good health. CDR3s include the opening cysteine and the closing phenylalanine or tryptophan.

CDR3aa: CATSRDPRTSEQFF
v_gene: TRBV15

CDR3aa: CATSRDTPDLAEQYF
v_gene: TRBV15

CDR3aa: CASSEGGKSTQYF
v_gene: TRBV25-1

CDR3aa: CASSLTGRGIYGYTF
v_gene: TRBV23-1

CDR3aa: CASSFQGATGYGYTF
v_gene: TRBV6-6

CDR3aa: CASSLRGKNIQYF
v_gene: TRBV2

CDR3aa: CASSIRDNYGYTF
v_gene: TRBV19

CDR3aa: CASSLAQGQETQYF
v_gene: TRBV28

CDR3aa: CASSVVGTNTDTQYF
v_gene: TRBV9

CDR3aa: CASSPGQENTGELFF
v_gene: TRBV5-1

CDR3aa: CASSRLAGVGETQYF
v_gene: TRBV6-5

CDR3aa: CASSRGLVITGELFF
v_gene: TRBV6-5

CDR3aa: CASSPGQGATEAFF
v_gene: TRBV18

CDR3aa: CASSVYRNTEAFF
v_gene: TRBV19

CDR3aa: CASGRSVMETQYF
v_gene: TRBV28

CDR3aa: CATSRDPGINEQFF
v_gene: TRBV15

CDR3aa: CASSLVVAGGFAEQYF
v_gene: TRBV7-2

CDR3aa: CASSQGLRESYEQYF
v_gene: TRBV4-3

CDR3aa: CASSFWTATKSNEQFF
v_gene: TRBV5-5

CDR3aa: CAISETGDPRLGEQYF
v_gene: TRBV10-3

CDR3aa: CATLPTPLEFF
v_gene: TRBV15

CDR3aa: CRIAGARDGGEQFF
v_gene: TRBV29-1

CDR3aa: CASTSYNEQFF
v_gene: TRBV5-1

CDR3aa: CASSPIATTYEQYF
v_gene: TRBV7-3

CDR3aa: CASSLGGTDNQPQHF
v_gene: TRBV5-1

CDR3aa: CASSLGASGSPADTQYF
v_gene: TRBV11-2

CDR3aa: CASSETGGRSNQPQHF
v_gene: TRBV7-2

CDR3aa: CASSGQGDDNQPQHF
v_gene: TRBV2

CDR3aa: CASSPTRNTEAFF
v_gene: TRBV5-1

CDR3aa: CSVEYNEVNTEAFF
v_gene: TRBV29-1

CDR3aa: CASSPLRSSYNEQFF
v_gene: TRBV18

CDR3aa: CASSAAGTGHTEAFF
v_gene: TRBV5-4

CDR3aa: CASSLSASGSVNEQYF
v_gene: TRBV28

CDR3aa: CASSLDPMGHEQFF
v_gene: TRBV11-2

CDR3aa: CATSRDPHQKETQYF
v_gene: TRBV15

CDR3aa: CASSPTSGSLQETQYF
v_gene: TRBV7-9

CDR3aa: CASRGTDNEQFF
v_gene: TRBV27

CDR3aa: CASSPQGQGTDTQYF
v_gene: TRBV28

CDR3aa: CASSLVQGAREAFF
v_gene: TRBV7-2

CDR3aa: CASSYSYGGYTF
v_gene: TRBV6-5

CDR3aa: CASSLSSAIKNIQYF
v_gene: TRBV7-9

CDR3aa: CASSTQVYEQYF
v_gene: TRBV28

CDR3aa: CASSQVTRDRRYTEAFF
v_gene: TRBV4-3

CDR3aa: CASSPSGGRGDTQYF
v_gene: TRBV18

CDR3aa: CASSQDRGGITRNYEQYF
v_gene: TRBV4-2

CDR3aa: CASSGGLHNGYTF
v_gene: TRBV27

CDR3aa: CASSQPDRRAGELFF
v_gene: TRBV4-2

CDR3aa: CASSLLVGGPYEQYF
v_gene: TRBV7-2